The next 4 T cell receptor beta chains were all read from a single sample in a study of T cell responses to AZD1222 COVID-19 vaccine. Only in-frame clones appear in the TCRdb table, and some are missing; sequencing was by immunoSEQ multiplex PCR. The sample lists about 120,000 clones, 70% to 90% occurring once. The input for sequencing was peripheral blood, taken on day 0 of AZD1222 vaccination. The receptor source for this set is an adult in good health.

This clone was observed a few times. The identical CDR3 is also encoded by other nucleotide sequences in the sample. This chain joins TRBV7-9 and TRBJ1-2; TRBD1 might be the D (5 bases). Trimming took off 6 bases at V and 7 bases at J, with 15 bases between the two ends. Germline CDR1 SEHNR, CDR2 FQNEAQ (reference sequence). CDR3 length equals 13 residues. The CDR3 reads CASSPSGFSGYTF. Here the CDR3 DNA reads TGTGCCAGCAGTCCCTCAGGGTTTTCTGGCTACACCTTC.

J is TRBJ2-5 and V is TRBV12-5, with TRBD2 matching 7 bases. CDR1 LGHNT and CDR2 FRNRAP come from the germline V gene. The length of the CDR3 is 15 residues. Trimming at V came to 7 bases and at J to 7 bases, leaving 15 bases not matched to a gene. As DNA, the CDR3 is TGTGCTAGTGCCCGTCTAGCGGCCCCCCTAGGGACCCAGTACTTC. It translates to CASARLAAPLGTQYF.

The chain recombines TRBV11-2 with TRBJ2-7, with unresolved D. The length of the CDR3 is 11 residues. Per germline, CDR1 SGHAT and CDR2 FQNNGV. The germline V and J ends were trimmed by 6 bases and 5 bases, with 8 bases remaining between them. The CDR3 protein is CASSKIHEQYF. DNA for the CDR3: TGTGCCAGCAGTAAGATACACGAGCAGTACTTC.

The V and J genes are TRBV5-6 and TRBJ2-2; 7 bases agree with TRBD1. V was clipped by 4 bases and J by 3 bases; unmatched bases: 12. In germline, CDR1 is SGHDT, CDR2 YYEEEE. There are 17 residues in the CDR3. CDR3 region: CASSHILTGLDTGELFF. The CDR3, as DNA: TGTGCCAGCAGCCATATATTGACAGGGCTAGACACCGGGGAGCTGTTTTTT.